Listed below are T cell receptor beta chains from one sample, sequenced in a study of low-dose radiotherapy and immunotherapy resistance in tumors. MiXCR, applied by TCRdb to the reads, yields one record per CDR3 protein. The sample has almost 40,000 distinct CDR3 sequences; 31% are singletons. The input for sequencing was PBMCs, taken before treatment. The receptors come from a male donor with gallbladder cancer. The CDR3 runs from the conserved cysteine through the conserved F or W. D genes are given only for firm matches. For some rows the clone size is stated as once, few or many, or as a class when expanded; others skip it.

cdr3_aa: CASSPRRTSNNEQFF; cdr3_nt: TGTGCCAGCAGTCCCCGAAGGACTAGCAACAATGAGCAGTTCTTC; d_call: TRBD2; clone_size: NA; v_call: TRBV28; j_call: TRBJ2-1
cdr3_aa: CASSTVQGRPRLNNEQYF; cdr3_nt: TGTGCCAGCAGCACGGTCCAGGGGCGGCCCCGTTTAAACAATGAGCAGTACTTC; d_call: NA; clone_size: NA; v_call: TRBV6-8; j_call: TRBJ2-7
cdr3_aa: CASSKQGAGTDTQYF; cdr3_nt: TGTGCCAGCAGTAAACAGGGGGCAGGCACAGATACGCAGTATTTT; d_call: TRBD1; clone_size: NA; v_call: TRBV6-2/TRBV6-3; j_call: TRBJ2-3
cdr3_aa: CASSPPGQGARYNEQFF; cdr3_nt: TGTGCCAGCAGTCCCCCCGGACAGGGGGCGAGGTACAATGAGCAGTTCTTC; d_call: TRBD1; clone_size: NA; v_call: TRBV6-8; j_call: TRBJ2-1
cdr3_aa: CASSLLLTTPGDTQYF; cdr3_nt: TGTGCCAGCAGCTTATTGCTGACTACTCCGGGAGATACGCAGTATTTT; d_call: NA; clone_size: many; v_call: TRBV13; j_call: TRBJ2-3
cdr3_aa: CASSQDRQGAMFF; cdr3_nt: TGTGCCAGCAGCCAAGATCGGCAGGGGGCTATGTTCTTC; d_call: TRBD1; clone_size: many; v_call: TRBV3-1; j_call: TRBJ2-1
cdr3_aa: CASRKGLAGTQYF; cdr3_nt: TGTGCCAGCAGGAAAGGACTAGCAGGGACCCAGTACTTC; d_call: TRBD2; clone_size: many; v_call: TRBV7-9; j_call: TRBJ2-5
cdr3_aa: CASSIAGPYNEQFF; cdr3_nt: TGTGCCAGCAGCATTGCAGGACCCTACAATGAGCAGTTCTTC; d_call: NA; clone_size: many; v_call: TRBV12-3/TRBV12-4; j_call: TRBJ2-1
cdr3_aa: CASTRTGKNEQFF; cdr3_nt: TGTGCCAGCACCCGGACAGGGAAGAATGAGCAGTTCTTC; d_call: TRBD1; clone_size: NA; v_call: TRBV11-3; j_call: TRBJ2-1
cdr3_aa: CATKGKFFDNQPQHF; cdr3_nt: TGTGCCACCAAGGGTAAATTCTTCGACAATCAGCCCCAGCATTTT; d_call: NA; clone_size: NA; v_call: TRBV28; j_call: TRBJ1-5
cdr3_aa: CASSQDSLSEQYF; cdr3_nt: TGTGCCAGCAGCCAAGATAGTTTGTCGGAGCAGTACTTC; d_call: NA; clone_size: few; v_call: TRBV14; j_call: TRBJ2-7
cdr3_aa: CASSNPAGGQNEQFF; cdr3_nt: TGTGCCAGTAGTAACCCAGCGGGAGGGCAGAATGAGCAGTTCTTC; d_call: TRBD2; clone_size: many; v_call: TRBV19; j_call: TRBJ2-1
cdr3_aa: CASSSGLESNQPQHF; cdr3_nt: TGCGCCAGCAGCTCGGGACTGGAGAGCAATCAGCCCCAGCATTTT; d_call: NA; clone_size: medium-sized; v_call: TRBV5-1; j_call: TRBJ1-5
cdr3_aa: CASSQTGQGGNTEAFF; cdr3_nt: TGCGCCAGCAGCCAGACGGGACAGGGTGGGAACACTGAAGCTTTCTTT; d_call: TRBD1; clone_size: NA; v_call: TRBV5-1; j_call: TRBJ1-1
cdr3_aa: CSDLSYNEQFF; cdr3_nt: TGCAGCGACCTATCCTACAATGAGCAGTTCTTC; d_call: NA; clone_size: medium-sized; v_call: TRBV29-1; j_call: TRBJ2-1
cdr3_aa: CASSSEWVGELFF; cdr3_nt: TGTGCCAGCAGCTCCGAATGGGTCGGGGAGCTGTTTTTT; d_call: NA; clone_size: NA; v_call: TRBV13; j_call: TRBJ2-2
cdr3_aa: CASSVWGGVDTQYF; cdr3_nt: TGTGCCAGCAGTGTTTGGGGGGGGGTGGATACGCAGTATTTT; d_call: TRBD2; clone_size: NA; v_call: TRBV6-2/TRBV6-3; j_call: TRBJ2-3
cdr3_aa: CASSEPAGEQYF; cdr3_nt: TGTGCCAGCAGTGAACCAGCTGGAGAGCAGTACTTC; d_call: NA; clone_size: medium-sized; v_call: TRBV6-2/TRBV6-3; j_call: TRBJ2-7
cdr3_aa: CASSFTGNGYTF; cdr3_nt: TGTGCCAGCAGTTTTACAGGGAATGGCTACACCTTC; d_call: NA; clone_size: many; v_call: TRBV12-3/TRBV12-4; j_call: TRBJ1-2
cdr3_aa: CASSQDLALYTEAFF; cdr3_nt: TGTGCCAGCAGCCAAGATTTGGCCCTTTACACTGAAGCTTTCTTT; d_call: NA; clone_size: few; v_call: TRBV3-1; j_call: TRBJ1-1
cdr3_aa: CSARKHVMNTEAFF; cdr3_nt: TGCAGTGCTAGAAAACATGTCATGAACACTGAAGCTTTCTTT; d_call: NA; clone_size: many; v_call: TRBV20-1; j_call: TRBJ1-1
cdr3_aa: CASSLRFRNEQYF; cdr3_nt: TGTGCCAGCAGTTTAAGGTTTAGAAACGAGCAGTACTTC; d_call: NA; clone_size: many; v_call: TRBV27; j_call: TRBJ2-7